This T cell receptor beta chain was obtained from a study of OX40 agonist ivuxolimab in advanced cancers. The CDR3 runs to 13 residues. Between the trimmed V and J ends, which lost 5 bases and 2 bases, there was a span of 9 bases. Germline CDR1 is SGHNT and CDR2 is YENEEA. TCRdb's copy holds only in-frame clones and misses some; the assay was immunoSEQ multiplex PCR. The sample lists roughly 49,000 clones; about nine tenths were seen once. Systemic immunosuppression or autoimmune disease history was grounds to exclude patients. Samples of blood were obtained at baseline, on cycle 4 day 1, and on cycle 7 day 1.

The genes are TRBV11-3 and TRBJ2-5; D is unclear. The sample was CD4+ or CD8+ T cells sorted from blood, taken in a trial of the OX40 agonist ivuxolimab. This clonotype was obtained from an adult with an advanced solid tumor such as melanoma, head and neck, liver or kidney cancer. CDR3 sequence: CASSLRRQETQYF. Here the CDR3 DNA reads TGTGCCAGCAGCCTCCGAAGGCAAGAGACCCAGTACTTC.